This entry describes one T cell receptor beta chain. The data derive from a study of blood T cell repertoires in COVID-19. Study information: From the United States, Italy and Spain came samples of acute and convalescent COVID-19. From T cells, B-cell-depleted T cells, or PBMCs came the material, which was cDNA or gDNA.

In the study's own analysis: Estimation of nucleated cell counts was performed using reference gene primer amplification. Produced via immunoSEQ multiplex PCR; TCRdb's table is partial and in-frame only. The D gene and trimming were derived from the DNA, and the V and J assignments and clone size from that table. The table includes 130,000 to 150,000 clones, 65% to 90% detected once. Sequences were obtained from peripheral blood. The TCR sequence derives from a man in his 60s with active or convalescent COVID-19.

The CDR3 region has the DNA TGTGCCAGCAGCCAGGGACCAGCGGGACTAGCGGGTGTTAACTCAGATACGCAGTATTTT. Protein product: CASSQGPAGLAGVNSDTQYF. The V gene is TRBV14, the J gene TRBJ2-3; 12 bases agree with TRBD2. V lost 3 bases, J lost 4 bases, and 17 bases stayed unmatched. In germline, CDR1 is SGHDN, CDR2 FVKESK. The CDR3 has 20 amino acids.